This T cell receptor beta chain was sequenced during a study of T-cell memory formation after mild COVID-19. V dropped 6 bases and J dropped 0 bases, with 11 bases sitting between them. The CDR3 is 14 residues long. The germline CDR1 and CDR2 sequences are SGHRS and YFSETQ. MiXCR, run by TCRdb on the 5' RACE reads, gives a single entry per CDR3 protein. The sample yields some 410,000 distinct CDR3 sequences, around a quarter seen once. This clonotype has just a few counts. What was sequenced was PBMCs or a T cell subset sorted from them (not recorded which). The chain is built from TRBV5-1 and TRBJ2-3; TRBD1 or TRBD2 may be the D gene (5 bases each). The clonotype was recovered from an adult woman who had mild COVID-19 (a few samples of this study predate the infection). Cell type and time point are not known. Written as DNA, the CDR3 is TGCGCCAGCACCGGGGACGGTAGCACAGATACGCAGTATTTT. This sequence encodes CASTGDGSTDTQYF.